This T cell receptor beta chain comes out of a study of technical replicates of blood from several donors. Using immunoSEQ multiplex PCR, the repertoire was profiled, and TCRdb retains in-frame clones only, with some absent. The profile shows tens of thousands of clones, 91% of them singletons. The CDR3 length is 17 residues. Trimming cost V 0 bases and J 0 bases; bases outside gene matches: 5. Germline V gives CDR1 MNHNS, CDR2 SASEGT. The chain joins TRBV6-1 to TRBJ1-5; 7 bases map to TRBD1. The receptor was derived from a human donor in good health. Some clones in this sample may be carry-over from other donors' samples. Sequencing was carried out using T cells isolated from PBMCs. In nucleotides, the CDR3 is TGTGCCAGCAGTGAAGCGGGACAGATATATAGCAATCAGCCCCAGCATTTT. This encodes CASSEAGQIYSNQPQHF.